The 13 T cell receptor beta chains below all came from one sample that was sequenced in a study of immune heterogeneity within non-small cell lung tumors. Bulk tumor genomic DNA, 550 to 650 ng per sample, was the template. Several far-apart biopsies were taken per primary tumor during surgery. These patients got curative surgery after being newly diagnosed with untreated non-small cell lung cancer. Multiplex PCR amplified TCR beta CDR3 with 32 V and 13 J primers. Each CDR3 protein gets one entry after TCRdb re-called the multiplex PCR reads with MiXCR. The sample shows approximately 29,000 distinct CDR3 sequences, about 29% of them seen only once. The specimen was lung tumor tissue. These receptors came from a man aged 35 to 55 with non-small cell lung cancer.

V usage is TRBV20-1 and J usage is TRBJ1-1; D gene uncertain. V shed 3 bases and J shed 0 bases, with 8 bases lying between them. The V gene's germline CDR1 is DFQATT and CDR2 SNEGSKA (reference sequence). CDR3 size: 13 residues. The DNA of the CDR3 is TGCAGTGCTAGTTACACTATGAACACTGAAGCTTTCTTT. This sequence encodes CSASYTMNTEAFF.

Points on this clonotype: One junction end does not reproduce the germline sequence, and a read error may be involved. The chain joins TRBV10-3 to TRBJ2-3; 10 nucleotides agree with TRBD2. The CDR3 sequence is 15 residues long. CDR1 and CDR2 from the germline V gene are ENHRY and SYGVKD. CDR3 sequence reads: CAIRPGLADTDAQYF. The CDR3 DNA sequence: TGTGCCATCAGACCCGGACTAGCGGACACAGATGCGCAGTATTTT.

This clonotype was counted many times. The chain uses TRBV20-1 and TRBJ2-7; TRBD1 is a possible D gene (6 bases). The CDR3 is made up of 15 amino acids. V lost 3 bases and J 3 bases, leaving 18 bases between the germline ends. Germline CDR1 and CDR2: DFQATT and SNEGSKA (reference sequence). CDR3 nucleotide sequence: TGCAGTGCTAGTAGTAGCAGGGGTACTCACTACGAGCAGTACTTC. Its translation is CSASSSRGTHYEQYF.

V gene TRBV4-1 combines with J gene TRBJ2-1; TRBD1 might be the D (6 bases). The CDR3 contains 15 residues. Germline values: CDR1 MGHRA, CDR2 YSYEKL. Trimming removed 1 base at V and 1 base at J, with 8 bases between. CDR3 loop: CASSQGDISYNEQFF. The CDR3 DNA reads TGCGCCAGCAGCCAAGGGGACATATCCTACAATGAGCAGTTCTTC.

Ten or more counts support this clonotype. This chain connects TRBV2 to TRBJ1-3; 7 bases line up with TRBD1. CDR1 and CDR2 from the germline V gene are SNHLY and FYNNEI. The CDR3 is 14 residues long. The trim removed 6 bases at V and 2 bases at J, leaving 4 bases unmatched. DNA for the CDR3: TGTGCCAGCAGAACAGACAGGGCTGGAAACACCATATATTTT. Translated: CASRTDRAGNTIYF.

This clonotype came up many times. V is TRBV6-2 or TRBV6-3 and J is TRBJ1-1; D uncertain. The CDR3 is made up of 12 amino acids. CDR1 MNHEY and CDR2 SVGEGT come from the germline V gene. Trimming cost V 5 bases and J 5 bases, with 9 bases left between them. The chain's CDR3 is CASSQVFTEAFF. The CDR3 DNA reads TGTGCCAGCAGTCAAGTGTTTACTGAAGCTTTCTTT.

This clonotype was seen ten or more times. This chain connects TRBV5-1 to TRBJ2-7, with TRBD2 matching 11 bases. The CDR3 is made up of 16 amino acids. Per the germline V gene, CDR1 is SGHRS and CDR2 is YFSETQ. V shed 0 bases and J 0 bases; nucleotides not matched to a gene: 2. CDR3: CASSLGTSGHSYEQYF. In DNA form, the CDR3 reads TGCGCCAGCAGCTTGGGGACTAGCGGGCACTCCTACGAGCAGTACTTC.

This clonotype was observed at least ten times. J is TRBJ1-2 and V is TRBV19, with D tentatively TRBD1 (6 bases). The CDR3 covers 13 residues. V was pared by 9 bases and J by 4 bases, with 15 bases between. The germline CDR1 and CDR2 sequences are LNHDA and SQIVND (reference sequence). The chain's CDR3 is CASGRGQLYGYTF. CDR3 bases: TGTGCCAGCGGACGAGGACAGCTCTATGGCTACACCTTC.

Many counts were recorded for this clonotype. V usage is TRBV24-1 and J usage is TRBJ2-2, with 10 bases identical to TRBD1. This CDR3 contains 16 residues. Germline CDR1 KGHDR, CDR2 SFDVKD. Germline trimming cut 1 base from V and 6 bases from J; bases unmatched to any gene: 4. CDR3 sequence: CATSDFSGTGAGELFF. The CDR3 coding sequence is TGTGCCACCAGTGATTTTTCCGGGACAGGGGCCGGGGAGCTGTTTTTT.

The chain employs TRBV7-9 and TRBJ2-1, with unresolved D. Germline V lookup: CDR1 SEHNR, CDR2 FQNEAQ (reference sequence). This CDR3 spans 14 amino acids. V dropped 0 bases and J dropped 5 bases, with 8 bases sitting between them. The CDR3 DNA sequence: TGTGCCAGCAGCTTAGCGATATGGGACAATGAGCAGTTCTTC. Protein product: CASSLAIWDNEQFF.

This clonotype was detected only a few times. This sequence joins TRBV19 and TRBJ1-1; unclear D gene. The CDR3 is made up of 13 amino acids. V gave up 5 bases and J gave up 7 bases, with 14 bases separating them. Per germline, CDR1 LNHDA and CDR2 SQIVND (reference sequence). The CDR3 sequence: CASSFRTGDEAFF. For the CDR3, the DNA is TGTGCCAGTAGTTTCCGGACGGGCGATGAAGCTTTCTTT.

Worth noting for this clonotype: At one end the junction does not follow the germline gene, possibly because of a read error. CDR3 residues: CASSPGLAGLTVELFF. The DNA for the CDR3 is TGTGCCAGCAGCCCAGGACTAGCGGGATTAACCGTGGAGCTGTTTTTT. This chain connects TRBV9 to TRBJ2-2, with 12 positions matching TRBD2. Germline V gene data show CDR1 as SGDLS and CDR2 as YYNGEE. CDR3 length: 16 residues.

This clonotype was detected only a few times. This chain joins TRBV5-1 and TRBJ1-1, with 12 bases aligning to TRBD1. V gave up 5 bases and J gave up 6 bases; unmatched junction bases: 5. The germline gives CDR1 SGHRS, CDR2 YFSETQ. The CDR3 has 14 amino acids. CDR3 in DNA: TGCGCCAGCAGGGGACAGGGGGCGAGGTCTGAAGCTTTCTTT. Translating gives CASRGQGARSEAFF.